Shown below are 6 T cell receptor beta chains from a single sample sequenced in a study of blood T cell repertoires in COVID-19. Assay used: immunoSEQ multiplex PCR; TCRdb lists only in-frame clones, some missing. The data show around 130,000 clones, less than 90% seen once. Material: peripheral blood. Receptors originate from a man between 25 and 39 years old with COVID-19, enrolled during active disease.

The chain has TRBV28 and TRBJ2-1, with TRBD2 identical over 13 bases. The CDR3 has 18 amino acids. Germline CDR1 MDHEN, CDR2 SYDVKM. J was trimmed by 4 bases and V by 3 bases; bases with no gene match: 9. The CDR3 sequence: CASSLPLAGGTIYNEQFF. The CDR3 bases are TGTGCCAGCAGTTTGCCACTAGCGGGAGGGACAATATACAATGAGCAGTTCTTC.

This chain links TRBV19 with TRBJ1-1; weak D call: TRBD1 (6 bases). Germline V gene sequence: CDR1 LNHDA, CDR2 SQIVND (reference sequence). Deletions cut 5 bases from V and 0 bases from J, with 16 bases between. The CDR3 totals 16 residues. As DNA, the CDR3 is TGTGCCAGTAGTGACCGCGGGGGCCCCTTGAACACTGAAGCTTTCTTT. It translates to CASSDRGGPLNTEAFF.

The V and J genes are TRBV6-5 and TRBJ1-1; maybe TRBD1 (5 bases). V shed 7 bases and J shed 4 bases, with 16 bases lying between them. The CDR3 loop spans 14 amino acids. Germline loops: CDR1 MNHEY, CDR2 SVGAGI. CDR3 sequence: CASIIQGMGTEAFF. CDR3 coding DNA: TGTGCCAGCATAATTCAGGGTATGGGCACTGAAGCTTTCTTT.

The J gene is TRBJ2-1, the V gene TRBV5-1, with 9 bases that match TRBD2. The CDR3 sequence is 17 residues long. The germline CDR1 and CDR2 sequences are SGHRS and YFSETQ. V dropped 4 bases and J dropped 6; count of bases not matched to a gene: 14. CDR3 region: CASSPTQAGGPGNEQFF. DNA of the CDR3: TGCGCCAGCAGCCCCACGCAGGCGGGAGGGCCGGGCAATGAGCAGTTCTTC.

The chain combines TRBV28 with TRBJ1-3; the match to TRBD1 covers 9 bases. Germline V gene sequence: CDR1 MDHEN, CDR2 SYDVKM. This CDR3 comprises 14 residues. V dropped 10 bases and J dropped 2; count of bases not matched to a gene: 6. In DNA form, the CDR3 reads TGTGCCACCAACAGGGGGCTCGCTGGAAACACCATATATTTT. Translating it yields CATNRGLAGNTIYF.

About this clone itself: This sample also contains other DNA sequences that code for the same CDR3. This chain links TRBV7-9 with TRBJ1-2; TRBD1 aligns across 7 bases. This CDR3 is 14 amino acids long. Looked up from germline, CDR1 is SEHNR and CDR2 is FQNEAQ (reference sequence). V shed 2 bases, J shed 3 bases, and the junction held 3 bases outside the gene matches. DNA for the CDR3: TGTGCCAGCAGCTTAAACAGGGGCGACTATGGCTACACCTTC. Its translation is CASSLNRGDYGYTF.